These 31 T cell receptor beta chains were sequenced from one sample in a study of blood T cell repertoires in COVID-19. Assay used: immunoSEQ multiplex PCR; TCRdb lists only in-frame clones, some missing. The sample comprises about 94,000 clones, 75% to 90% of which are singletons, and 19% rests with the top ten. The sequenced material came from peripheral blood. These receptors came from a human donor in a cohort sampled during active COVID-19.

This sequence joins TRBV11-1 and TRBJ1-1; tentative D call: TRBD1 (6 bases). This CDR3 contains 14 residues. Germline loops: CDR1 SGHAT, CDR2 FQDESV (reference sequence). Trimming left V 1 base short and J 4 bases short, with 10 bases between. Here the CDR3 DNA reads TGTGCCAGCAGCTTAGTTACAGGGACCACTGAAGCTTTCTTT. Protein sequence: CASSLVTGTTEAFF.

The chain uses TRBV9 and TRBJ1-1, with D perhaps TRBD1 (5 bases). CDR1 is SGDLS, CDR2 YYNGEE, per germline. The V end was cut by 2 bases, the J end by 3 bases, with 8 bases between. The CDR3 loop spans 13 amino acids. The CDR3 DNA is TGTGCCAGCAGCGTGACAGTTGACACTGAAGCTTTCTTT. Protein product: CASSVTVDTEAFF.

This clone showed up just once. This sequence joins TRBV18 and TRBJ1-6; 8 bases fit TRBD1. Germline CDR1 is KGHSH and CDR2 is LQKENI. V dropped 1 base and J dropped 7; count of bases not matched to a gene: 6. The CDR3 sequence is 16 residues long. The CDR3 here is CASSPQDRTGNSPLHF. CDR3 nucleotides: TGTGCCAGCTCACCACAAGATCGGACAGGGAATTCACCCCTCCACTTT.

In its sample, this clone was seen once. The rearrangement uses TRBV28 and TRBJ2-7; D perhaps matches TRBD2 (5 bases). CDR1 and CDR2 from the germline V gene are MDHEN and SYDVKM. The CDR3 length is 13 residues. The V and J ends lost 7 bases and 6 bases respectively, with 16 bases between them. CDR3 protein: CASTLFSRGEQYF. CDR3 DNA: TGTGCCAGCACCCTCTTCTCCCGGGGCGAGCAGTACTTC. The full variable domain, rest sourced from reference TRBV28 and TRBJ2-7, is DVKVTQSSRYLVKRTGEKVFLECVQDMDHENMFWYRQDPGLGLRLIYFSYDVKMKEKGDIPEGYSVSREKKERFSLILESASTNQTSMYLCASTLFSRGEQYFGPGTRLTVT.

The chain uses TRBV6-5 and TRBJ1-2; D not certain. V lost 0 bases to trimming and J lost 6 bases, with 17 bases between them. Germline loops: CDR1 MNHEY, CDR2 SVGAGI. CDR3 size: 16 residues. The CDR3 DNA reads as TGTGCCAGCAGTTACTCGGAATTAGGGAGGATTGATGGCTACACCTTC. As protein: CASSYSELGRIDGYTF.

The chain has TRBV28 and TRBJ2-5; 7 bases are a match to TRBD1. V shed 4 bases and J 4 bases; nucleotides not matched to a gene: 6. Germline V gives CDR1 MDHEN, CDR2 SYDVKM. The CDR3 runs to 14 residues. As DNA, the CDR3 is TGTGCCAGCAGTTCTCCCAGGGGGTCAGAGACCCAGTACTTC. Protein: CASSSPRGSETQYF.

The V call is TRBV5-8, the J call TRBJ1-6; the D is unclear. The CDR3 consists of 14 residues. Looked up from germline, CDR1 is SGHTS and CDR2 is YDEGEE. Trimming stripped 1 base from V and 8 bases from J, with 10 bases between. In DNA, the CDR3 is TGTGCCAGCAGCTTGTCGCCAGTTGATTCACCCCTCCACTTT. Amino acid sequence: CASSLSPVDSPLHF.

The chain couples TRBV10-3 to TRBJ1-5; 8 nucleotides agree with TRBD1. Trimming took 2 bases from V and 2 from J; bases not matched to a gene: 5. CDR1 is ENHRY, CDR2 SYGVKD, per germline. The CDR3 is 16 residues long. The CDR3, as DNA: TGTGCCATCAGTGAGGACAGGGGAAGCGGCAATCAGCCCCAGCATTTT. Its translation: CAISEDRGSGNQPQHF.

The rearrangement joins TRBV10-3 to TRBJ2-7; tentative D call: TRBD2 (7 bases). Trimming took off 10 bases at V and 0 bases at J, with 16 bases between the two ends. CDR1 is ENHRY, CDR2 SYGVKD, per germline. The CDR3 totals 14 residues. The CDR3 region has the DNA TGTGCCACCAGGGGCGGGGAGGGCTCCTACGAGCAGTACTTC. Translation: CATRGGEGSYEQYF.

The CDR3 DNA follows: TGTGCCTGGTCCTACAGGGGAGGATCCTACGAGCAGTACTTC. Amino acid sequence: CAWSYRGGSYEQYF. The rearrangement joins TRBV30 to TRBJ2-7, with D perhaps TRBD1 (7 bases). Deletions cut 5 bases from V and 1 base from J, with 15 bases between. CDR1 GTSNPN and CDR2 SVGIG come from the germline V gene (reference sequence). CDR3 length: 14 residues.

The chain couples TRBV29-1 to TRBJ2-7, with D tentatively TRBD1 (5 bases). Trimming took off 4 bases at V and 6 bases at J, with 13 bases between the two ends. The CDR3 contains 12 residues. The germline V gene has CDR1 SQVTM and CDR2 ANQGSEA. The CDR3 loop is CSVADSQSEQYF. CDR3 DNA sequence: TGCAGCGTTGCTGACAGCCAGTCCGAGCAGTACTTC.

The chain uses TRBV5-1 and TRBJ2-7, with 8 bases fitting TRBD2. This CDR3 is 15 amino acids long. J gave up 6 bases and V 4 bases, and 12 bases lay outside the gene matches. Germline V CDR1 and CDR2: SGHRS, YFSETQ. The CDR3 coding sequence is TGCGCCAGCAGCCGGGGGGGAGTGGTGGCTGGCGAGCAGTACTTC. This encodes CASSRGGVVAGEQYF.

This chain joins TRBV6-5 and TRBJ2-3; the D is unclear. CDR1 is MNHEY, CDR2 SVGAGI, per germline. Trimming removed 0 bases at V and 5 bases at J, with 6 bases between. This CDR3 is 13 amino acids long. CDR3 nucleotides: TGTGCCAGCAGTTACTCACTCCGAGATACGCAGTATTTT. This encodes CASSYSLRDTQYF.

J is TRBJ2-6 and V is TRBV5-1; tentatively, D is TRBD2 (6 bases). The CDR3 extends over 17 amino acids. The ends were cut back, 0 bases at V and 2 bases at J, with 12 bases in the middle. Germline CDR1 and CDR2: SGHRS and YFSETQ. CDR3 in DNA: TGCGCCAGCAGCTTGGGCGGGGTTAACGCTGGGGCCAACGTCCTGACTTTC. This encodes CASSLGGVNAGANVLTF.

V and J are TRBV23-1 and TRBJ2-3, with 7 bases aligning to TRBD1. TRBV23-1 is sorted into the ORF group, with uncertain function. J was trimmed by 2 bases and V by 1 base; bases with no gene match: 12. The CDR3 consists of 18 residues. In nucleotides, the CDR3 is TGCGCCAGCAGTCAATTGTTCCTTACAGGGGCGCACACAGATACGCAGTATTTT. It translates to CASSQLFLTGAHTDTQYF.

This clone showed up just once. CDR3 in amino acids: CASSPNRAEQYF. The CDR3 nucleotides read TGTGCCAGCAGTCCAAACAGGGCTGAGCAGTACTTC. The rearrangement uses TRBV28 and TRBJ2-7, with D possibly TRBD1 on 6 matching bases. The CDR3 sequence is 12 residues long. The V gene lost 5 bases and the J gene lost 7 bases, with 12 bases spanning the gap. Germline CDR1 reads MDHEN; CDR2 reads SYDVKM.

CDR3 nucleotide sequence: TGTGCCAGCAGCCGGCAAAGGGGGCTGTCGACTAATGAAAAACTGTTTTTT. It codes for CASSRQRGLSTNEKLFF. The gene calls are TRBV4-2 and TRBJ1-4, with 7 nucleotides matching TRBD1. Trimming cost V 4 bases and J 2 bases; bases outside gene matches: 10. Looked up from germline, CDR1 is LGHNA and CDR2 is YNFKEQ. The CDR3 has 17 residues.

The chain joins TRBV28 to TRBJ2-5; TRBD2 matches at 7 bases. Unmatched junction bases numbered 7, after V lost 4 bases and J lost 2 bases. Per the germline V gene, CDR1 is MDHEN and CDR2 is SYDVKM. This CDR3 contains 15 residues. The CDR3 DNA reads as TGTGCCAGCAGTTCCTTAGGGAGGGATCAAGAGACCCAGTACTTC. Its translation: CASSSLGRDQETQYF.

The chain employs TRBV11-1 and TRBJ2-3; weak D call: TRBD2 (6 bases). The CDR3 loop spans 16 amino acids. Deletions cut 5 bases from V and 3 bases from J, with 18 bases between. CDR1 is SGHAT and CDR2 is FQDESV in the germline V gene (reference sequence). DNA for the CDR3: TGTGCCAGCAGCCCTCTGGGGGGAGCCGCGACAGATACGCAGTATTTT. Translating gives CASSPLGGAATDTQYF.

The rearrangement uses TRBV5-1 and TRBJ2-6, with D possibly being TRBD2 (6 bases). Per the germline V gene, CDR1 is SGHRS and CDR2 is YFSETQ. This CDR3 has 16 amino acids. Deletions cut 2 bases from V and 1 base from J, with 10 bases between. In nucleotides, the CDR3 is TGCGCCAGCAGCTTTCTACGGGGGTCTGGGGCCAACGTCCTGACTTTC. This codes for CASSFLRGSGANVLTF.

The J gene is TRBJ1-4, the V gene TRBV5-1; the match to TRBD1 covers 9 bases. The CDR3 length is 15 residues. The germline gives CDR1 SGHRS, CDR2 YFSETQ. Trimming at V came to 2 bases and at J to 8 bases, leaving 7 bases not matched to a gene. CDR3 in DNA: TGCGCCAGCAGCTTAACAGGGGGCGGACGGGAAAAACTGTTTTTT. Its translation: CASSLTGGGREKLFF.

This clone came up a few times. The J gene is TRBJ2-6, the V gene TRBV10-1; TRBD2 matches 7 bases. Germline V gives CDR1 WNHNN, CDR2 SYGVQD (reference sequence). V was pared by 3 bases and J by 2 bases, with 4 bases of the junction left unmatched. The CDR3 covers 16 residues. The CDR3 DNA follows: TGCGCCAGCAGTGAAACGCGGGGGACTGGGGCCAACGTCCTGACTTTC. Protein: CASSETRGTGANVLTF.

The chain couples TRBV30 to TRBJ1-4; D is perhaps TRBD1 (5 bases). This CDR3 contains 14 residues. Trimming cost V 0 bases and J 7 bases, with 12 bases left between them. Germline V gives CDR1 GTSNPN, CDR2 SVGIG (reference sequence). Here the CDR3 DNA reads TGTGCCTGGAGTGTAGGGGTAATCGGTGAAAAACTGTTTTTT. This codes for CAWSVGVIGEKLFF.

This chain connects TRBV12-5 to TRBJ2-7; 7 nucleotides line up with TRBD2. The length of the CDR3 is 14 residues. Germline-derived CDR1 and CDR2 are LGHNT and FRNRAP. Unmatched junction bases numbered 13, after V lost 7 bases and J lost 7 bases. The CDR3 here is CASALGGLSEEQYF. CDR3 nucleotide sequence: TGTGCTAGTGCCCTGGGAGGGTTATCGGAGGAGCAGTACTTC.

The chain uses TRBV9 and TRBJ2-7; 8 nucleotides line up with TRBD1. The V segment lost 1 base and the J segment 3 bases; nucleotides outside the gene matches: 0. Per germline, CDR1 SGDLS and CDR2 YYNGEE. This CDR3 has 13 residues. CDR3 amino acids: CASSVTGGYEQYF. The DNA of the CDR3 is TGTGCCAGCAGCGTAACAGGGGGCTACGAGCAGTACTTC. Looking up the rest from reference TRBV9 and TRBJ2-7 gives the full variable domain: DSGVTQTPKHLITATGQRVTLRCSPRSGDLSVYWYQQSLDQGLQFLIQYYNGEERAKGNILERFSAQQFPDLHSELNLSSLELGDSALYFCASSVTGGYEQYFGPGTRLTVT.

This clone occurred a few times. The genes are TRBV19 and TRBJ1-1; the D gene is possibly TRBD1 (5 bases). CDR1 and CDR2 (germline): LNHDA, SQIVND (reference sequence). Trimming took 9 bases from V and 0 from J, leaving 8 bases between them. The CDR3 length is 12 residues. CDR3 residues: CASRGVNTEAFF. CDR3 in DNA: TGTGCCAGCCGGGGGGTGAACACTGAAGCTTTCTTT. The entire variable domain, with the rest obtained from reference TRBV19 and TRBJ1-1, is as follows: DGGITQSPKYLFRKEGQNVTLSCEQNLNHDAMYWYRQDPGQGLRLIYYSQIVNDFQKGDIAEGYSVSREKKESFPLTVTSAQKNPTAFYLCASRGVNTEAFFGQGTRLTVV.

The chain joins TRBV28 to TRBJ2-7, with D perhaps TRBD1 (6 bases). Trimming cost V 8 bases and J 3 bases, with 11 bases left between them. CDR3 size: 12 residues. Per the germline V gene, CDR1 is MDHEN and CDR2 is SYDVKM. The CDR3 DNA reads TGTGCCAGCGGCCTACAGGGCTACGAGCAGTACTTC. Protein: CASGLQGYEQYF.

The chain is built from TRBV18 and TRBJ1-2; D is possibly TRBD1 (5 bases). Germline V gene data show CDR1 as KGHSH and CDR2 as LQKENI. This CDR3 has 14 residues. Trimming cost V 4 bases and J 2 bases, with 11 bases left between them. Written as DNA, the CDR3 is TGTGCCAGCTCACAATCGGACATGAACTATGGCTACACCTTC. As protein: CASSQSDMNYGYTF.

This clone was seen a few times. The V call is TRBV5-4, the J call TRBJ2-7; a possible D gene is TRBD2 (5 bases). Trimming cost V 4 bases and J 0 bases, with 14 bases left between them. The CDR3 has 15 residues. The germline gives CDR1 SGHNT, CDR2 YYREEE (reference sequence). CDR3 region: CASSPAGKGSYEQYF. The DNA for the CDR3 is TGTGCCAGCAGCCCGGCGGGCAAAGGCTCCTACGAGCAGTACTTC.

This clone was recorded a few times. The chain has TRBV28 and TRBJ1-6, with 11 nucleotides matching TRBD1. V gave up 6 bases and J gave up 10 bases; unmatched junction bases: 5. Germline V gene lookup returns CDR1 MDHEN and CDR2 SYDVKM. The CDR3 length is 14 residues. The CDR3 loop is CASRPGQGGSPLHF. CDR3 nucleotide sequence: TGTGCCAGCAGGCCGGGACAGGGGGGCTCACCCCTCCACTTT.

The chain is built from TRBV19 and TRBJ1-3; D remains ambiguous. The V gene's germline CDR1 is LNHDA and CDR2 SQIVND (reference sequence). Trimming pared 2 bases from V and 2 bases from J, leaving 13 bases between. The CDR3 is 16 residues long. CDR3 amino acids: CASSISAVGAGNTIYF. In nucleotides, the CDR3 is TGTGCCAGTAGTATATCTGCGGTGGGAGCTGGAAACACCATATATTTT.